This T cell receptor beta chain was identified during a study of blood T cell repertoires in COVID-19. V gave up 4 bases and J gave up 3 bases, with 13 bases separating them. The V gene's germline CDR1 is MNHEY and CDR2 SMNVEV (reference sequence). The CDR3 totals 14 residues. In the authors' workflow: Nucleated cell number was recorded as an estimate derived from reference gene primer amplification. Sequencing used immunoSEQ multiplex PCR; TCRdb keeps in-frame clones, though not all of them. D and trimming were read from the DNA, whereas the V and J calls and clone size are those reported in that table. Altogether around 94,000 clones are present, about 90% being singletons, with the ten largest covering 4.2%.

This clonotype was sampled from a man between 18 and 29 years old with acute or convalescent COVID-19. The sample comprised peripheral blood. The chain couples TRBV27 to TRBJ2-7; maybe TRBD1 (5 bases). CDR3 region: CASSSPRAVYEQYF. The CDR3 region has the DNA TGTGCCAGCAGTTCCCCCAGGGCTGTCTACGAGCAGTACTTC.